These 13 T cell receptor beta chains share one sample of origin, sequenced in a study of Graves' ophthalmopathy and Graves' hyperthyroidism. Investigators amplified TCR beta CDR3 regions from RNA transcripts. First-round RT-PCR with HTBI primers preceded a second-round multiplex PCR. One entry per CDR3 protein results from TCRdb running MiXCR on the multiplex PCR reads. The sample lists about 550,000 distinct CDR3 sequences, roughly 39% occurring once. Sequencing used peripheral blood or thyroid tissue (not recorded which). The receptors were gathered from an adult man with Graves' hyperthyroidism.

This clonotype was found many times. Here the CDR3 DNA reads TGCAGTGCTAGTATAGCGGGGAGCTCCTACGAGCAGTACTTC. It translates to CSASIAGSSYEQYF. This chain connects TRBV20-1 to TRBJ2-7; 8 nucleotides line up with TRBD2. This CDR3 is built from 14 residues. CDR1 and CDR2 (germline): DFQATT, SNEGSKA (reference sequence). After removal of 3 bases from V and 0 bases from J, the junction contained 4 bases not matched to a gene.

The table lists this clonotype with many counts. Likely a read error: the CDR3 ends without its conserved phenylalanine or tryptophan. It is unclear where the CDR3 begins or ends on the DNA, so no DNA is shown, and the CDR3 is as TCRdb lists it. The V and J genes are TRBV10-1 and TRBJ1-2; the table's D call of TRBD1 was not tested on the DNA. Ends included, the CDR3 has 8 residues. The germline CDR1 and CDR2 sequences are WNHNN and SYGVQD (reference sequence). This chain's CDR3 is CASCTQWA.

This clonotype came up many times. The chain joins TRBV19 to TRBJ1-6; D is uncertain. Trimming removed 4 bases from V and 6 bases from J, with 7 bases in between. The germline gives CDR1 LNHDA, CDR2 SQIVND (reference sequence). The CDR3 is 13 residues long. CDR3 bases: TGTGCCAGTAGTAGGCAGGTTAATTCACCCCTCCACTTT. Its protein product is CASSRQVNSPLHF. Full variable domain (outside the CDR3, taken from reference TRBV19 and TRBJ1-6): DGGITQSPKYLFRKEGQNVTLSCEQNLNHDAMYWYRQDPGQGLRLIYYSQIVNDFQKGDIAEGYSVSREKKESFPLTVTSAQKNPTAFYLCASSRQVNSPLHFGNGTRLTVT.

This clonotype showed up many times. This chain's CDR3 is CASNDRATNYGYTF. The CDR3 bases are TGTGCCAGCAATGACAGGGCAACTAACTATGGCTACACCTTC. The chain uses TRBV12-3 or TRBV12-4 and TRBJ1-2, with 7 bases aligning to TRBD1. V lost 7 bases, J lost 0 bases, and 5 bases stayed unmatched. The CDR3 spans 14 residues.

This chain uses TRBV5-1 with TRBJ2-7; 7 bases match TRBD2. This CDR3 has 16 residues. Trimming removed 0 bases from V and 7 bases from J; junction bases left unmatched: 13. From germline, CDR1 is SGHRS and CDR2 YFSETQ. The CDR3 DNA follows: TGCGCCAGCAGCTTGGCGTCTAGCGGCCCTAGGGGTGAGCAGTACTTC. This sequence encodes CASSLASSGPRGEQYF.

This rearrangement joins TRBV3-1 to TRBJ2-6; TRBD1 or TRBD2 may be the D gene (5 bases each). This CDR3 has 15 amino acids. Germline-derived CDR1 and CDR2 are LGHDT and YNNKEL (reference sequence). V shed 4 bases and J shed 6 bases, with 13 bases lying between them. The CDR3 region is CASSRGGGMANVLTF. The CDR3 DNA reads TGTGCCAGCAGCCGAGGTGGGGGTATGGCCAACGTCCTGACTTTC.

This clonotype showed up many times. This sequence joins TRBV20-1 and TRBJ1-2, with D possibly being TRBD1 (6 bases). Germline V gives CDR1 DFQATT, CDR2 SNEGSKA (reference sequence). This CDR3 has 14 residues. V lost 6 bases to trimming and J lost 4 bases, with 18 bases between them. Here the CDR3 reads CSAVRGAEIYGYTF. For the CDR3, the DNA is TGCAGTGCGGTCCGGGGGGCCGAAATCTATGGCTACACCTTC.

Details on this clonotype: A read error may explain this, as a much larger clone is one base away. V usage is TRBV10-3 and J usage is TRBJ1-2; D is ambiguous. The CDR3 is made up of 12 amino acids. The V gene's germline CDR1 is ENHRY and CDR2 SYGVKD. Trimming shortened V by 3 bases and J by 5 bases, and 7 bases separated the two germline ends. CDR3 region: CAISEFPYGYTF. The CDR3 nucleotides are TGTGCCATCAGTGAATTCCCATATGGCTACACCTTC.

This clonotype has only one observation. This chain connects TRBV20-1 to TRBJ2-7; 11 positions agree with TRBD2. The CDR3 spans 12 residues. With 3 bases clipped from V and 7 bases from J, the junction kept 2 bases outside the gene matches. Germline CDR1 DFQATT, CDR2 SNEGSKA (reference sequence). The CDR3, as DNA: TGCAGTGCTAGTAGCGGGGGGGTTGAGCAGTACTTC. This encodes CSASSGGVEQYF.

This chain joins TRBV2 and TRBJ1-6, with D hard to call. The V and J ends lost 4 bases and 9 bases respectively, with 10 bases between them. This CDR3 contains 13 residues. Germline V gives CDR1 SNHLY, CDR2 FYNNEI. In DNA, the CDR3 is TGTGCCAGCAGTGGCGCTAGCGGTTCACCCCTCCACTTT. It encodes CASSGASGSPLHF.

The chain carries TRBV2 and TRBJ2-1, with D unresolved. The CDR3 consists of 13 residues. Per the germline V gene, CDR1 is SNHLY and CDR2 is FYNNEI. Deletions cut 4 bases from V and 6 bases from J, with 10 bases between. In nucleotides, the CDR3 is TGTGCCAGCAGTGGGGAAGGGTTCAATGAGCAGTTCTTC. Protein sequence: CASSGEGFNEQFF.

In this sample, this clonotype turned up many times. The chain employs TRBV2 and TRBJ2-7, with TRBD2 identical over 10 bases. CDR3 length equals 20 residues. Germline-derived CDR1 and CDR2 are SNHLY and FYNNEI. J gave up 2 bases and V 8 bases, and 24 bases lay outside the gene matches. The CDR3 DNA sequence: TGTGCCAGCCTTTCCACTACTTCATTATCCGGGACTAGCGTGCCCTACGAGCAGTACTTC. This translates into CASLSTTSLSGTSVPYEQYF.

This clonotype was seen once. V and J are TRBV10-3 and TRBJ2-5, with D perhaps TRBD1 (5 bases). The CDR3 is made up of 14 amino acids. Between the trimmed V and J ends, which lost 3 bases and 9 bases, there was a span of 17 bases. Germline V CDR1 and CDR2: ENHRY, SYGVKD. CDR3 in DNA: TGTGCCATCAGTGAAATCTGGGGCAAGACTGCCCAGTACTTC. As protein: CAISEIWGKTAQYF.